This T cell receptor (beta chain) was identified during a study of blood T cell repertoires in COVID-19. Study information: Spain, Italy and the United States supplied samples that represented acute and convalescent COVID-19.

In the source study's methods: Estimation of nucleated cell counts was performed using reference gene primer amplification. Clones were read by immunoSEQ multiplex PCR, and TCRdb kept only the in-frame ones, dropping some. For V, J and clone size, that table is used; D and trimming come from the DNA. The data contain about 6,400 clones, approximately 82% of them singletons. The TCR sequence derives from a human donor with active COVID-19. The donor label of this sample is uncertain. Sequencing was performed on peripheral blood.

CDR3 residues: CSAGQGISSYEQYF. DNA for the CDR3: TGCAGCGCGGGACAGGGGATTAGCTCCTACGAGCAGTACTTC. The chain joins TRBV29-1 to TRBJ2-7; 10 nucleotides agree with TRBD1. CDR3 length equals 14 residues. Germline CDR1 and CDR2: SQVTM and ANQGSEA. J was trimmed by 0 bases and V by 7 bases; bases with no gene match: 6.